Below are 14 T cell receptor beta chains sequenced from a single sample in a study of human T cells and chemical hapten exposure. TCRdb itself ran the RACE reads through MiXCR, one entry per CDR3 protein. The table lists about 380,000 distinct CDR3 sequences, around 4.8% of them singletons. The sample's time point: patch test 1, 2 weeks after DPC sensitization. Stated treatment: therapeutic diphenylcyclopropenone sensitization with weekly scalp DPC. The sequencing here drew on whole blood, taken in connection with sensitization to the hapten diphenylcyclopropenone (DPC). These receptors came from a woman aged 50 to 60 with alopecia areata. Some clones in this sample may be carry-over from other donors' samples.

At least ten counts were recorded for this clonotype. V and J are TRBV13 and TRBJ2-7; D possibly corresponds to TRBD2 (6 bases). The ends were cut back, 0 bases at V and 4 bases at J, with 7 bases in the middle. This CDR3 has 13 amino acids. Germline-derived CDR1 and CDR2 are PRHDT and FYEKMQ (reference sequence). The CDR3 sequence is CASSLGRGYEQYF. The CDR3, as DNA: TGTGCCAGCAGCTTAGGCCGGGGGTACGAGCAGTACTTC.

A few counts support this clonotype. This chain joins TRBV6-2 or TRBV6-3 and TRBJ1-5; D gene unclear. Germline V gene data show CDR1 as MNHEY and CDR2 as SVGEGT. This CDR3 has 13 amino acids. Trimming cost V 6 bases and J 11 bases, with 17 bases left between them. This CDR3 is CASSPGLGSAQHF. CDR3 sequence (DNA): TGTGCCAGCAGCCCAGGACTCGGCTCAGCCCAGCATTTT.

In this sample, this clonotype turned up many times. This chain connects TRBV12-3 or TRBV12-4 to TRBJ2-1, with TRBD2 matching over 7 bases. Losses at the gene ends were 2 bases for V and 9 bases for J; bases not matched to a gene: 16. This CDR3 region has 17 residues. CDR3 amino acids: CASSLTGGLRLSAEQFF. Here the CDR3 DNA reads TGTGCCAGCAGTTTAACTGGGGGACTACGCCTCTCCGCTGAGCAGTTCTTC.

The J gene is TRBJ2-7, the V gene TRBV5-1, with D unresolved. Germline-derived CDR1 and CDR2 are SGHRS and YFSETQ. The CDR3 runs to 13 residues. V lost 6 bases, J lost 2 bases, and 12 bases lay in between. CDR3 in amino acids: CASTGHPAYEQYF. CDR3 bases: TGCGCCAGCACCGGGCACCCGGCCTACGAGCAGTACTTC.

This clonotype was observed many times. The V call is TRBV5-1, the J call TRBJ2-7; TRBD1 aligns across 10 bases. Per germline, CDR1 SGHRS and CDR2 YFSETQ. With V trimmed by 4 bases and J by 1 base, 5 bases remained unmatched. The CDR3 has 15 amino acids. The CDR3 protein is CASSPRTGGSYEQYF. As DNA, the CDR3 is TGCGCCAGCAGCCCGCGGACAGGGGGATCCTACGAGCAGTACTTC.

This clonotype has just a few counts. The chain combines TRBV4-2 with TRBJ2-3; D possibly uses TRBD1 or TRBD2 (5 bases each). The germline V and J ends were trimmed by 0 bases and 3 bases, with 13 bases remaining between them. In germline, CDR1 is LGHNA, CDR2 YNFKEQ. The CDR3 is 16 residues long. The CDR3: CASSQDWTGGTDTQYF. As DNA, the CDR3 is TGTGCCAGCAGCCAAGATTGGACTGGGGGTACAGATACGCAGTATTTT.

The V gene is TRBV20-1, the J gene TRBJ1-2; no reliable D call. This CDR3 is 16 amino acids long. V lost 6 bases, J lost 1 base, and 21 bases lay in between. Germline V gene sequence: CDR1 DFQATT, CDR2 SNEGSKA (reference sequence). CDR3 in amino acids: CSAPLGQVNLNYGYTF. The CDR3, as DNA: TGCAGTGCCCCACTTGGTCAGGTGAACCTTAACTATGGCTACACCTTC.

This clonotype has more than one count but fewer than ten. The chain has TRBV5-1 and TRBJ2-5; D is unclear. V was pared by 7 bases and J by 5 bases, with 18 bases between. The CDR3 sequence is 14 residues long. CDR1 is SGHRS, CDR2 YFSETQ, per germline. CDR3 in amino acids: CASAVALPGETQYF. The CDR3 DNA follows: TGCGCCAGCGCCGTGGCCCTGCCTGGGGAGACCCAGTACTTC.

This clonotype was observed a handful of times. The V call is TRBV24-1, the J call TRBJ2-1; D perhaps matches TRBD2 (7 bases). The germline gives CDR1 KGHDR, CDR2 SFDVKD. The CDR3 runs to 17 residues. V lost 0 bases and J 0 bases, leaving 11 bases between the germline ends. CDR3: CATSDLRGGSSYNEQFF. Written as DNA, the CDR3 is TGTGCCACCAGTGATTTGCGCGGGGGCAGCTCCTACAATGAGCAGTTCTTC.

This clonotype occurred many times. The chain links TRBV28 to TRBJ2-5; D remains unclear. The ends were cut back, 5 bases at V and 2 bases at J, with 9 bases in the middle. The CDR3 spans 13 residues. Germline CDR1 is MDHEN and CDR2 is SYDVKM. The CDR3 reads CASSQGLQETQYF. The CDR3 DNA reads as TGTGCCAGCAGTCAAGGGTTACAAGAGACCCAGTACTTC.

In its sample, this clonotype was seen a few times. The genes are TRBV6-1 and TRBJ2-7; a weak D match, TRBD1 (6 bases). The germline V gene encodes CDR1 MNHNS and CDR2 SASEGT. The CDR3 totals 13 residues. The V gene lost 2 bases and the J gene lost 10 bases, with 15 bases spanning the gap. Here the CDR3 DNA reads TGTGCCAGCAGTGAACGGCTTGGGGGCGGACAGTACTTC. Translating it yields CASSERLGGGQYF.

This clonotype occurred many times. In DNA form, the CDR3 reads TGTGCCTGGAGTGTACTAGCGGCAGAGACCCAGTACTTC. This codes for CAWSVLAAETQYF. This chain uses TRBV30 with TRBJ2-5, with 8 bases fitting TRBD2. Germline-derived CDR1 and CDR2 are GTSNPN and SVGIG (reference sequence). The CDR3 is made up of 13 amino acids. V dropped 0 bases and J dropped 4; count of bases not matched to a gene: 1.

This clonotype was seen a few times. The chain employs TRBV11-2 and TRBJ2-2, with no clear D. The CDR3 length is 15 residues. Trimming pared 0 bases from V and 1 base from J, leaving 6 bases between. Germline V CDR1 and CDR2: SGHAT, FQNNGV. Here the CDR3 reads CASSLDRRNTGELFF. The CDR3 DNA reads as TGTGCCAGCAGCTTAGATCGGAGGAACACCGGGGAGCTGTTTTTT.

This clonotype was detected only a few times. The chain employs TRBV6-6 and TRBJ2-4, with TRBD1 matching 10 bases. CDR1 is MNHNY, CDR2 SVGAGI, per germline (reference sequence). Trimming removed 2 bases from V and 5 bases from J; junction bases left unmatched: 9. CDR3 length: 17 residues. The DNA of the CDR3 is TGTGCCAGCAGTTACGGCGACAGGGGGCGATCGGAAAACATTCAGTACTTC. Protein sequence: CASSYGDRGRSENIQYF.